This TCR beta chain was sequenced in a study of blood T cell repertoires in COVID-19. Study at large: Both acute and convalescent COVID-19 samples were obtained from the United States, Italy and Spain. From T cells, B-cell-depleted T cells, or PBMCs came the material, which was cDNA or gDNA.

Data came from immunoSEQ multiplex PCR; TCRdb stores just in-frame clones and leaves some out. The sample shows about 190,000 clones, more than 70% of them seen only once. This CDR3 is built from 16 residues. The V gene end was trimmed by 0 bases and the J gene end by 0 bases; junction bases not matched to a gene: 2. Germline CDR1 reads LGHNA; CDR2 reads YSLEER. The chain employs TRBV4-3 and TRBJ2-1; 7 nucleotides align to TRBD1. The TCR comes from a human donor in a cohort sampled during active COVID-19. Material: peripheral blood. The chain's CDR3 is CASSQDWDSSYNEQFF. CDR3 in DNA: TGCGCCAGCAGCCAAGATTGGGACAGCTCCTACAATGAGCAGTTCTTC.